This T cell receptor (beta chain) came from a study of T-cell memory formation after mild COVID-19. Looking at the study overall: Largely donor-specific sequence clusters came from a couple of donors.

The ends were cut back, 3 bases at V and 7 bases at J, with 12 bases in the middle. There are 13 residues in the CDR3. Looked up from germline, CDR1 is MGHRA and CDR2 is YSYEKL. 5'RACE, which relied on constant-segment primers, yielded TCR alpha and TCR beta cDNA libraries carrying sample barcodes and UMIs. MiXCR, applied by TCRdb to the 5' RACE reads, yields one record per CDR3 protein. The data hold 450,000 or so distinct CDR3 sequences, with roughly 25% observed a single time. The sequenced sample consisted of PBMCs or a T cell subset sorted from them (not recorded which). This sequence was found in an adult woman who had mild COVID-19 (a few samples of this study predate the infection). Cell type and time point are not known. V usage is TRBV4-1 and J usage is TRBJ1-2, with D possibly matching TRBD1 (6 bases). The DNA for the CDR3 is TGCGCCAGCAGCCAGGAAGGGACATCTGGCTACACCTTC. Amino acids: CASSQEGTSGYTF.